A selection of T cell receptor beta chains follows, all from one sample in a study of glioma-infiltrating T cells after dendritic cell vaccination. Only in-frame clones appear in the TCRdb table, and some are missing; sequencing was by immunoSEQ multiplex PCR. This sample has tens of thousands of clones, with roughly 84% found just once. The material was blood, obtained before dendritic cell vaccination. Receptor source: a human donor with glioblastoma. CDR3s include the opening cysteine and the closing phenylalanine or tryptophan.

V gene: TRBV30
CDR3 protein: CAWSRSYRGNTEAFF

V gene: TRBV6-5
CDR3 protein: CASSTGGWAQYF

V gene: TRBV18
CDR3 protein: CASSRVGDTYEQYF

V gene: TRBV7-9
CDR3 protein: CASSPLGGSRYNEQFF

V gene: TRBV12-5
CDR3 protein: CASGPGLALTDTQYF

V gene: TRBV4-1
CDR3 protein: CASSQGSTGDGEAFF

V gene: TRBV7-6
CDR3 protein: CASSETGYSPLHF

V gene: TRBV7-2
CDR3 protein: CASSLGQGLNYGYTF

V gene: TRBV7-7
CDR3 protein: CASSPGLAGGGNEQFF

V gene: TRBV2
CDR3 protein: CASGTSGSDTQYF

V gene: TRBV19
CDR3 protein: CASSTTGGVNTEAFF

V gene: TRBV7-2
CDR3 protein: CASSYRGQASNQPQHF

V gene: TRBV19
CDR3 protein: CASSGEANTGELFF

V gene: TRBV5-1
CDR3 protein: CASSPTGPNQPQHF

V gene: TRBV7-2
CDR3 protein: CASSLRLSGRGEQYF

V gene: TRBV5-1
CDR3 protein: CASSYNPLAGGETQYF

V gene: TRBV27
CDR3 protein: CASSSSGGGGETQYF

V gene: TRBV4-3
CDR3 protein: CASSQDVVAGPTDTQYF

V gene: TRBV5-1
CDR3 protein: CASSSGFINNEQFF

V gene: TRBV4-1
CDR3 protein: CASSASDRGLYEKLFF

V gene: TRBV27
CDR3 protein: CASSSQGQGAREQYF

V gene: TRBV2
CDR3 protein: CASSEANTSYEQYF

V gene: TRBV5-6
CDR3 protein: CASSLPRASNYGYTF

V gene: TRBV6-5
CDR3 protein: CASTRQGWDTQYF

V gene: TRBV30
CDR3 protein: CAWTLSGTEPYEQYF

V gene: TRBV10-3
CDR3 protein: CAISRQGRNTEAFF

V gene: TRBV7-2
CDR3 protein: CASSPWGGQETQYF

V gene: TRBV15
CDR3 protein: CATSGGQKGTEAFF

V gene: TRBV14
CDR3 protein: CASSQALRGRAGETQYF

V gene: TRBV7-3
CDR3 protein: CASSFAGLFQVPLF

V gene: TRBV9
CDR3 protein: CASTREGPNEQFF